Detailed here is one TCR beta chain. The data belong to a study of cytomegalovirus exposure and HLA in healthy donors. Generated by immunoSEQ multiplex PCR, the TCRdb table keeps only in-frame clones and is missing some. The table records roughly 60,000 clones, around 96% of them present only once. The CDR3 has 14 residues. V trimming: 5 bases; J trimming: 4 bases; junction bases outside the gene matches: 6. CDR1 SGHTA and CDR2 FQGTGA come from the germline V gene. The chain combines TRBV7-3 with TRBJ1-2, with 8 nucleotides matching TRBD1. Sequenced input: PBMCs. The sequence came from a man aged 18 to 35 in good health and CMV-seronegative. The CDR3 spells CASSTDRGPYGYTF. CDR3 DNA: TGTGCCAGCAGCACAGACAGGGGCCCCTATGGCTACACCTTC.